This is a list of T cell receptor beta chains from one sample in a study of T-cell memory formation after mild COVID-19. MiXCR was run by TCRdb on the 5' RACE reads, yielding one entry per CDR3 protein. The sample has about 210,000 distinct CDR3 sequences; around 30% are singletons. Sequencing was done on a sample of PBMCs or a T cell subset sorted from them (not recorded which). The receptors were sampled from an adult woman who had mild COVID-19 (a few samples of this study predate the infection). Cell type and time point are not known. CDR3s leave out the opening cysteine and the closing phenylalanine or tryptophan.

V gene	J gene	CDR3 protein
TRBV29-1	TRBJ2-7	SVVQGYEQY
TRBV6-1	TRBJ1-1	ASSEQGSSTEAF
TRBV7-6	TRBJ2-3	ASSLLFSIGDTQY
TRBV7-2	TRBJ2-5	ASSFTAGGQETQY
TRBV19	TRBJ1-2	ASSPGQGLGGYT
TRBV4-2	TRBJ2-2	ASSQESGRATGELF
TRBV19	TRBJ1-2	ASSARGQGAYGYT
TRBV5-5	TRBJ2-3	ASSPRTLTDTQY
TRBV20-1	TRBJ2-2	STRDRGNTGELF
TRBV6-5	TRBJ2-1	ASSYLRRTSYNEQF
TRBV5-1	TRBJ1-2	ASSLAGTGTSNRPGYT
TRBV7-9	TRBJ1-2	ASSLEGESGYT
TRBV11-2	TRBJ2-5	ASSADIWGTQY
TRBV7-6	TRBJ1-1	ASSLEGYGREAF
TRBV6-2/TRBV6-3	TRBJ2-5	ASTPGRAGTGETQY
TRBV5-1	TRBJ2-3	ASSLGAQGASTDTQY
TRBV20-1	TRBJ2-2	SARSLSSGGGTGELF
TRBV20-1	TRBJ2-3	SARDYSAGETIPQY
TRBV7-8	TRBJ1-6	ASSLVQGTGPSDSPLH
TRBV20-1	TRBJ1-1	SALVRMNTEAF
TRBV29-1	TRBJ2-7	SVDLTSGSTVEQY
TRBV24-1	TRBJ2-5	ATSDSLRSTWGETQY
TRBV15	TRBJ2-1	ATSRDRHAWNEQF
TRBV29-1	TRBJ1-6	SVGVGREALH
TRBV5-1	TRBJ2-6	ASSVQGARSGANVLT
TRBV10-3	TRBJ1-5	AIRRDWDQPQH
TRBV7-8	TRBJ2-1	ASTGQYEQF
TRBV7-2	TRBJ2-5	ASSFEGFQETQY
TRBV15	TRBJ2-3	ATSRAAISRTDTQY
TRBV20-1	TRBJ2-7	SATAATPAYEQY
TRBV4-1	TRBJ1-2	ASSLAGTGKNYGYT
TRBV7-2	TRBJ2-2	ASSNPQDTGELF
TRBV7-3	TRBJ2-1	ASSFSSLGEQF
TRBV6-6	TRBJ2-7	ASGDGGGSYEQY
TRBV5-6	TRBJ2-7	ASSSLQGDYEQY
TRBV29-1	TRBJ1-1	SVRWDSEAF
TRBV3-1	TRBJ1-3	ASSPGGRNTIY
TRBV7-9	TRBJ2-3	ASSLERGHTDTQY
TRBV5-4	TRBJ2-5	ARMEWETQY
TRBV2	TRBJ1-2	AVKGQDYGYT
TRBV4-3	TRBJ2-5	ASSQGQASGRGSGETQY